This TCR beta chain was observed in a study of T-cell reconstitution after alpha-beta-depleted transplantation in children. Study results and caveats: Newly produced T cells mostly accounted for T-cell counts and diversity one year post-transplant. Where some patients showed high TCRbeta diversity at day 60, it came from recipient T cells and thymic progenitors that had survived. Reportedly, alpha-beta T cells present about two months post-transplant originated from several hundred expanded clones of graft origin.

Trimming took 2 bases from V and 5 from J, leaving 13 bases between them. The germline V gene encodes CDR1 SGHRS and CDR2 YFSETQ. The CDR3 contains 14 residues. On this clonotype itself: Its specificity is not known.

The TCRbeta library incorporated unique molecular identifiers. TCRdb reanalysed the PCR reads using MiXCR and keeps one entry per CDR3 protein. Of under 250,000 distinct CDR3 sequences detected, 6.6% appear once; the ten largest clones hold roughly 6%. The receptor was isolated from a boy between 2 and 10 years old with acute lymphoblastic leukemia, due to receive a stem cell transplant. The chain carries TRBV5-1 and TRBJ2-5; maybe TRBD2 (7 bases). The sample in question was PBMCs, obtained before TCRalphabeta/CD19-depleted stem cell transplant. CDR3 protein: CASSLGGGAETQYF. The CDR3 nucleotides read TGCGCCAGCAGCTTAGGTGGGGGGGCCGAGACCCAGTACTTC.